Below are 27 T cell receptor beta chains sequenced from a single sample in a study of Graves' ophthalmopathy and Graves' hyperthyroidism (dated 2018 in TCRdb). Sequencing was carried out with an Illumina HiSeq 2000. For repertoire sequencing, the TCR beta CDR3 regions were amplified from RNA transcripts. A first-round RT-PCR used HTBI primers with the Qiagen OneStep RT-PCR kit, followed by a second-round multiplex PCR, size selection and purification. The raw public data were reprocessed by TCRdb itself: fastp quality trimming at Q25, MiXCR clonotype calling, in-frame beta chains only. A single entry per CDR3 protein holds the most common genes and DNA from its merged rows. The sample includes 350,000 to 400,000 distinct CDR3 sequences, with 15% to 20% observed a single time. The ten largest clones represent more than 1.5% of the sample. Sequencing used peripheral blood. All receptors derive from a woman between 18 and 29 years old with Graves' ophthalmopathy. Donor details come from another sample of the same person, matched by shared clones.

This clonotype was counted at least ten times. The chain couples TRBV19 to TRBJ1-1; TRBD1 agrees at 9 bases. There are 11 residues in the CDR3. Per the germline V gene, CDR1 is LNHDA and CDR2 is SQIVND (reference sequence). J lost 10 bases, V lost 7 bases, and 4 bases had no gene match. Written as DNA, the CDR3 is TGTGCCAGTATGGGGACAGGGAGAGCTTTCTTT. It translates to CASMGTGRAFF. Looking up the rest from reference TRBV19 and TRBJ1-1 gives the full variable domain: DGGITQSPKYLFRKEGQNVTLSCEQNLNHDAMYWYRQDPGQGLRLIYYSQIVNDFQKGDIAEGYSVSREKKESFPLTVTSAQKNPTAFYLCASMGTGRAFFGQGTRLTVV.

This clonotype has a count of ten or more. The V call is TRBV20-1, the J call TRBJ2-5; no clear D gene. Trimming left V 5 bases short and J 2 bases short, with 15 bases between. This CDR3 is built from 14 residues. Germline-derived CDR1 and CDR2 are DFQATT and SNEGSKA (reference sequence). CDR3: CSAPGTGRQETQYF. CDR3 DNA sequence: TGCAGTGCTCCCGGCACGGGCAGGCAAGAGACCCAGTACTTC.

Many counts were recorded for this clonotype. The rearrangement uses TRBV10-3 and TRBJ1-6; 7 bases map to TRBD1. Germline-derived CDR1 and CDR2 are ENHRY and SYGVKD. This CDR3 comprises 14 residues. The ends lost 4 bases at V and 6 bases at J; junction bases unmatched: 3. The CDR3 reads CAISGQGFNSPLHF. The CDR3 coding sequence is TGTGCCATCAGTGGACAGGGATTTAATTCACCCCTCCACTTT.

This clonotype was seen at least ten times. V usage is TRBV6-5 and J usage is TRBJ1-1; D gene unclear. V was shortened by 6 bases and J by 6 bases, with 11 bases between the two germline ends. This CDR3 has 12 residues. CDR1 and CDR2 from the germline V gene are MNHEY and SVGAGI. CDR3 in amino acids: CASSFLGAEAFF. CDR3 coding DNA: TGTGCCAGCAGCTTCCTTGGGGCTGAAGCTTTCTTT.

This clonotype has only a few counts. For the CDR3, the DNA is TGTGCCACCAGCAGACTTACAGGACAAGCCTATGGCTACACCTTC. This gives the protein CATSRLTGQAYGYTF. The chain couples TRBV15 to TRBJ1-2, with D maybe TRBD1 (5 bases). With 2 bases removed from V and 4 bases from J, the gap between germline ends came to 14 bases. CDR1 is LNHNV and CDR2 is YYDKDF in the germline V gene (reference sequence). CDR3 length: 15 amino acids.

This clonotype is medium-sized in the sample. This chain joins TRBV12-3 or TRBV12-4 and TRBJ1-5; a weak D match, TRBD1 (5 bases). The CDR3 extends over 14 amino acids. Between the trimmed V and J ends, which lost 2 bases and 2 bases, there was a span of 7 bases. The CDR3 sequence: CASSLTGRNQPQHF. The CDR3 nucleotides are TGTGCCAGCAGTTTAACGGGACGCAATCAGCCCCAGCATTTT.

This clonotype was recorded at least ten times. The chain is built from TRBV6-2 or TRBV6-3 and TRBJ2-5; 7 bases are a match to TRBD1. The germline V gene encodes CDR1 MNHEY and CDR2 SVGEGT. This CDR3 has 14 amino acids. The V and J ends lost 6 bases and 2 bases, in that order; junction bases with no gene match: 6. CDR3 sequence (DNA): TGTGCCAGCAGACACGGGACAGTTCAAGAGACCCAGTACTTC. Protein product: CASRHGTVQETQYF.

This clonotype was recorded many times. The chain links TRBV5-1 to TRBJ1-1, with D tentatively TRBD1 (6 bases). V was shortened by 0 bases and J by 4 bases, with 16 bases between the two germline ends. CDR1 and CDR2 from the germline V gene are SGHRS and YFSETQ. The CDR3 is 16 amino acids. The CDR3 region is CASSLAGAVMGTEAFF. The DNA of the CDR3 is TGCGCCAGCAGCTTGGCAGGGGCGGTGATGGGCACTGAAGCTTTCTTT.

This clonotype appeared many times. The chain recombines TRBV12-3 or TRBV12-4 with TRBJ2-5; 9 bases align to TRBD1. The CDR3 runs 14 residues. After removal of 7 bases from V and 5 bases from J, the junction contained 8 bases not matched to a gene. CDR3 residues: CASTPTGGVETQYF. As DNA, the CDR3 is TGTGCCAGCACCCCGACAGGGGGTGTGGAGACCCAGTACTTC.

In its sample, this clonotype was seen many times. This sequence joins TRBV12-3 or TRBV12-4 and TRBJ2-7; no reliable D call. The V end was cut by 5 bases, the J end by 3 bases, with 17 bases between. This CDR3 comprises 15 residues. CDR3 nucleotide sequence: TGTGCCAGCAGTCCGAGCCCCGGGCAGCGCTACGAGCAGTACTTC. This encodes CASSPSPGQRYEQYF.

This clonotype was counted ten times or more. The chain uses TRBV7-8 and TRBJ2-5; 9 bases line up with TRBD1. Germline V gene sequence: CDR1 SGHVS, CDR2 FQNEAQ. After removal of 4 bases from V and 2 bases from J, the junction contained 20 bases not matched to a gene. The CDR3 has 20 amino acids. The CDR3 DNA is TGTGCCAGCAGCTCGACAGGGGGGCCTGAAACGACCAGAAGACAAGAGACCCAGTACTTC. Translating gives CASSSTGGPETTRRQETQYF.

This clonotype has at least ten counts. This chain uses TRBV6-5 with TRBJ1-1; TRBD1 is a possible D gene (5 bases). The CDR3 consists of 15 residues. V shed 6 bases and J shed 0 bases, with 14 bases lying between them. CDR1 MNHEY and CDR2 SVGAGI come from the germline V gene. The CDR3 loop is CASRNQGAVNTEAFF. The CDR3 DNA follows: TGTGCCAGCAGAAACCAGGGAGCCGTGAACACTGAAGCTTTCTTT.

The chain joins TRBV20-1 to TRBJ2-7; 7 nucleotides match TRBD2. There are 18 residues in the CDR3. Per germline, CDR1 DFQATT and CDR2 SNEGSKA (reference sequence). The V gene end was trimmed by 0 bases and the J gene end by 2 bases; junction bases not matched to a gene: 16. Here the CDR3 reads CSARDMGRSGIRTYEQYF. In DNA, the CDR3 is TGCAGTGCTAGAGATATGGGGAGGAGCGGGATAAGGACCTACGAGCAGTACTTC.

This clonotype was seen repeatedly, ten times or more. J is TRBJ1-1 and V is TRBV19; 11 bases match TRBD1. The CDR3 loop spans 14 amino acids. V dropped 5 bases and J dropped 6; count of bases not matched to a gene: 5. Looked up from germline, CDR1 is LNHDA and CDR2 is SQIVND (reference sequence). CDR3: CASSFGTGGSEAFF. The CDR3, as DNA: TGTGCCAGTAGTTTCGGGACAGGGGGGTCTGAAGCTTTCTTT.

In this sample, this clonotype turned up many times. This chain joins TRBV20-1 and TRBJ1-5; TRBD1 agrees at 8 bases. After removal of 3 bases from V and 6 bases from J, the junction contained 7 bases not matched to a gene. Per germline, CDR1 DFQATT and CDR2 SNEGSKA (reference sequence). The CDR3 has 14 residues. The CDR3 DNA sequence: TGCAGTGCTAGTTGGCAGGGGGCGATTCAGCCCCAGCATTTT. Protein sequence: CSASWQGAIQPQHF.

This clonotype was observed at least ten times. The V call is TRBV14, the J call TRBJ1-2; D gene uncertain. CDR1 SGHDN and CDR2 FVKESK come from the germline V gene. Trimming removed 1 base from V and 6 bases from J, with 9 bases in between. The CDR3 sequence is 13 residues long. Here the CDR3 DNA reads TGTGCCAGCAGCCAAGTTTCCGGGAATGGCTACACCTTC. The encoded protein is CASSQVSGNGYTF.

This clonotype was recorded many times. The V gene is TRBV6-5, the J gene TRBJ2-7; 13 bases align to TRBD2. V lost 5 bases and J lost 5; bases outside the gene matches: 6. The CDR3 sequence is 15 residues long. Germline V lookup: CDR1 MNHEY, CDR2 SVGAGI. DNA of the CDR3: TGTGCCAGCAGTACGACTAGCGGGAGGAACGACGAGCAGTACTTC. It codes for CASSTTSGRNDEQYF.

This clonotype was seen many times. The chain is built from TRBV30 and TRBJ2-5; D not resolved. Germline V gives CDR1 GTSNPN, CDR2 SVGIG (reference sequence). The CDR3 has 13 residues. V was cut by 2 bases and J by 1 base, with 8 bases left in between. CDR3 coding DNA: TGTGCCTGGAGTTTGGCCCTCCAAGAGACCCAGTACTTC. Protein: CAWSLALQETQYF.

The rearrangement joins TRBV24-1 to TRBJ1-5; D remains ambiguous. The ends were cut back, 9 bases at V and 4 bases at J, with 15 bases in the middle. The CDR3 is 14 amino acids. Germline CDR1 and CDR2: KGHDR and SFDVKD. CDR3 in amino acids: CATHTGQANQPQHF. CDR3 DNA sequence: TGTGCCACCCACACCGGGCAGGCTAATCAGCCCCAGCATTTT.

This clonotype occurred many times. The genes are TRBV28 and TRBJ2-7, with 7 bases that match TRBD1. The J segment lost 6 bases and the V segment lost 6 bases, leaving 11 bases of the junction unmatched. This CDR3 is 14 amino acids long. Germline CDR1 MDHEN, CDR2 SYDVKM. The CDR3 nucleotides read TGTGCCAGCAGGGGGGACAGCAGTTTTCGCGAGCAGTACTTC. Protein sequence: CASRGDSSFREQYF.

This clonotype has a count of ten or more. The chain has TRBV5-8 and TRBJ2-7; either TRBD1 or TRBD2 may fit D (5 bases each). V was trimmed by 4 bases and J by 4 bases, leaving 18 bases between them. The CDR3 spans 15 residues. From germline, CDR1 is SGHTS and CDR2 YDEGEE. Here the CDR3 DNA reads TGTGCCAGCAGCCCGGTCTCAGGGTGGGGGTACGAGCAGTACTTC. This gives the protein CASSPVSGWGYEQYF.

In this sample, this clonotype turned up many times. The chain has TRBV6-1 and TRBJ2-7; a weak D match, TRBD1 (6 bases). V lost 5 bases, J lost 0 bases, and 14 bases lay in between. CDR3 size: 15 residues. The germline V gene has CDR1 MNHNS and CDR2 SASEGT. In DNA form, the CDR3 reads TGTGCCAGCAGTCCAGGGACATTCGGCTCCTACGAGCAGTACTTC. Amino acid sequence: CASSPGTFGSYEQYF.

The chain links TRBV6-5 to TRBJ1-2; D gene unclear. Trimming left V 4 bases short and J 12 bases short, with 18 bases between. This CDR3 spans 13 amino acids. CDR1 MNHEY and CDR2 SVGAGI come from the germline V gene. CDR3 amino acids: CASSSSLRGSHTF. The CDR3 nucleotides are TGTGCCAGCAGTTCGTCATTAAGAGGATCCCACACCTTC.

Ten or more counts support this clonotype. The gene calls are TRBV29-1 and TRBJ2-2; D is unresolved. Germline V gene lookup returns CDR1 SQVTM and CDR2 ANQGSEA. V was trimmed by 3 bases and J by 6 bases, leaving 5 bases between them. The CDR3 runs 11 residues. In nucleotides, the CDR3 is TGCAGCGTTGAGGGCCCCGGGGAGCTGTTTTTT. Its protein is CSVEGPGELFF.

This clonotype was picked up many times. The genes are TRBV7-8 and TRBJ1-1; a possible D gene is TRBD1 (5 bases). Per germline, CDR1 SGHVS and CDR2 FQNEAQ. Trimming stripped 2 bases from V and 2 bases from J, with 9 bases between. The CDR3 extends over 14 amino acids. Here the CDR3 DNA reads TGTGCCAGCAGCTTACGGGGGATTAACACTGAAGCTTTCTTT. Encoded protein: CASSLRGINTEAFF.

The V gene is TRBV15, the J gene TRBJ1-5, with D perhaps matching TRBD1 (6 bases). This CDR3 has 19 residues. The V end lost 1 base, the J end lost 1 base, and 20 bases lay between the germline ends. Germline V lookup: CDR1 LNHNV, CDR2 YYDKDF (reference sequence). The CDR3 spells CATSRGTGRGGISNQPQHF. CDR3 bases: TGTGCCACCAGCAGAGGGACCGGGCGAGGGGGGATAAGCAATCAGCCCCAGCATTTT.

V gene TRBV6-1 combines with J gene TRBJ2-7, with TRBD2 identical over 11 bases. V shed 4 bases and J 3 bases; nucleotides not matched to a gene: 5. Germline-derived CDR1 and CDR2 are MNHNS and SASEGT. The CDR3 has 15 amino acids. CDR3 bases: TGTGCCAGCAGTGCGGGGACTAGCGGTCTCTACGAGCAGTACTTC. Amino acid sequence: CASSAGTSGLYEQYF.